This TCR beta chain is from a study of Ad26.COV2.S vaccination and SARS-CoV-2 variants. The overall study: Ad26.COV2.S shots went into the muscle once or twice, 56 days apart.

Points from the study as a whole: CD8+ and CD4+ T cells specific for spike reportedly responded with substantial breadth after vaccination.

Details on this clone: Its target is not known.

Profiled with immunoSEQ multiplex PCR; TCRdb holds only in-frame clones, not every one. Of about 350,000 clones detected, approximately 81% appear once; the ten largest clones hold roughly 3.3%. The treatment: some 20 received Ad26.COV2.S at low or high dose, single or two shots; 5 received placebo; per-sample allocation not given. Sampling took place 63 days after the first vaccine or placebo injection. CDR3 size: 16 residues. V lost 3 bases and J 5 bases, leaving 19 bases between the germline ends. Germline V gene sequence: CDR1 KGHDR, CDR2 SFDVKD. Material: peripheral blood, obtained in a trial of Ad26.COV2.S vaccine versus placebo. This TCR was sampled from a person between 18 and 59 years old who received the Ad26.COV2.S COVID-19 vaccine or a placebo. V gene TRBV24-1 combines with J gene TRBJ2-7; TRBD1 is a possible D gene (5 bases). CDR3 nucleotides: TGTGCCACCAGTGATACCCATCGACAGTGGTGGCACGAGCAGTACTTC. Encoded protein: CATSDTHRQWWHEQYF.